This T cell receptor (beta chain) comes out of a study of T cell repertoires in cytomegalovirus infection. General study points: Of the TCR beta families, the public ones yielded a cumulative frequency that identified carriers of CMV plus the relevant HLA.

Germline CDR1 is SGHTA and CDR2 is FQGNSA. This CDR3 has 14 amino acids. The V gene lost 6 bases and the J gene lost 6 bases, with 12 bases spanning the gap. This clonotype was observed at least ten times. Antigen specificity is unknown. From the reads, TCRdb called clonotypes with MiXCR, one entry per CDR3 protein. This sample has under 200,000 distinct CDR3 sequences, with 28% found just once. Sequencing used PBMCs. The receptor's source is a human donor in good health (CMV status not recorded). Some clones in this sample may be carry-over from other donors' samples. The chain has TRBV7-2 and TRBJ1-6; D might be TRBD1 (6 bases). CDR3 bases: TGTGCCAGCAGTATAGAAGGGGGTAATTCACCCCTCCACTTT. Encoded protein: CASSIEGGNSPLHF.